This TCR beta chain appears in the sequencing data of a study of regulatory T cells in long-lasting Graves disease. Overall study context: Antithyroid drugs had been taken by newly diagnosed Graves' patients for under 3 months. Study-level findings and limits: Among samples with persistent disease, TRBV28, TRBJ1-2 and TRBJ2-5 were favored.

Germline assignment: CDR1 SEHNR and CDR2 FQNEAQ (reference sequence). The CDR3 runs 14 residues. Trimming cost V 5 bases and J 0 bases, with 10 bases left between them. Time point denoted: newly diagnosed GD, antithyroid drugs for less than 3 months. RNA extracted from PBMCs served as the sequencing template. Arm-PCR of CDR3 regions and iRepertoire HTBI primers were used to build TCR beta libraries. Per the original data handling: The samples included around 60 TRBV and 14 TRBJ segments. MiXCR, run by TCRdb on the multiplex PCR reads, gives a single entry per CDR3 protein. TCRdb, rather than the study authors, made the V and J calls. Among hundreds of thousands of distinct CDR3 sequences listed, less than 20% were seen once. Worth noting for this clonotype: Its cognate antigen is unknown. Since a far larger clone is one base different, this is likely a read error. The CDR3 does not end in the conserved phenylalanine or tryptophan, so this is likely a read error.

The sample also formed part of further work on T cells in Graves' hyperthyroidism and ophthalmopathy. From that study: From stable hyperthyroidism, ophthalmopathy was separated by a 13 V-J model.

V gene TRBV7-9 combines with J gene TRBJ1-1; no definite D call. The receptor's source is a woman in her twenties or thirties with Graves disease. This specimen consisted of peripheral blood mononuclear cells (PBMCs), obtained at new diagnosis, from a patient treated with antithyroid drugs. The CDR3 protein is CASSLRTLNTEAFL. The CDR3 bases are TGTGCCAGCAGCCTCAGAACCTTGAACACTGAAGCTTTCCTT.